The T cell receptor beta chain described here comes from a study of type 1 regulatory T cells. Turning to the study itself: T-allo10 is a Tr1-enriched, alloantigen-specific CD4 T cell product made in vitro.

Concerning this clonotype: The antigen is undetermined.

TCRdb independently ran MiXCR on the reads; one entry per CDR3 protein. The sample has approximately 42,000 distinct CDR3 sequences; 10% to 15% are singletons. Germline V CDR1 and CDR2: SGHRS, YFSETQ. CDR3 length: 14 residues. V lost 4 bases, J lost 4 bases, and 3 bases stayed unmatched. The sequenced sample was cultured non-Tr1 T cells, either the whole culture or a sorted T cell fraction (not recorded which). The sequence was obtained from a human donor in good health. This chain uses TRBV5-1 with TRBJ2-7; 12 nucleotides align to TRBD2. The CDR3, as DNA: TGCGCCAGCAGCACGACTAGCGGGAGATACGAGCAGTACTTC. Amino acid sequence: CASSTTSGRYEQYF.